One T cell receptor beta chain is described in this entry. Its antigen remains undetermined. The input lacks base qualities; no much larger clone sits a single base away. Libraries were constructed by the immunoSEQ multiplex PCR assay. DNA from the cultured, isolated CD4+ T cells was subjected to TCR beta CDR3 sequencing. The authors' analysis ran thus. Non-productive TCR sequences were removed and reads were trimmed to the CDR3 region, keeping CDR3s of at least 7 amino acids. Antigen-specific clonotypes were identified with the MANAFEST web app by comparing expansion in peptide wells against reference cultures. To be called positive, a clone needed expansion at FDR<0.05 compared with the reference and with all other wells, an odds ratio greater than 5, and a frequency greater than 0.1% in two replicate wells. A clonotype was defined as cross-reactive if the clonotype was significantly expanded both in SARS-CoV-2 spike wells and in at least one common cold coronavirus spike condition. CDR3 similarity was assessed by Levenshtein distance using the stringdist R package, and unrooted trees were constructed with ape in R 3.6.1. TCRdb carries this immuneACCESS record with in-frame sequences only. Its versions omit some clonotypes, under half of them owing to an unresolved V gene in the studies checked, with the rest unexplained. That table is the source of V, J and clone size, and D and trimming were worked out from the DNA. This sample lists 45,000 to 55,000 clones; 70% were detected once. The ten top clones hold 6.5% to 8.5% of the sample.

CDR1 is given as SGHRS and CDR2 as YFSETQ, both from the germline V gene. Spanning cysteine to phenylalanine, the CDR3 consists of 10 amino acids. Left in the record is the CDR3 DNA by itself, 30 bases read in frame from the first base. Cut back by 2 bases and 5 bases, the V and J ends lie 2 bases apart. The sample originates from a study of vaccination effects on CD4 cells after COVID-19 (dated by TCRdb to between 2021 and 2024). General notes on the study: In the ViraFEST assay, PBMC were stimulated with viral peptide pools, and TCR sequencing was then used to find antigen-specific CD4+ T cell clonotypes based on their expansion. Cultures from other donors in the study were sequenced using the Oncomine TCR Beta short-read assay on an Illumina iSeq 100. Each well held 1.5 million to 2.5 million PBMC cultured in IMDM containing approximately 5.3% human AB serum, 9 to 10 IU/ml IL-2 and gentamicin, along with approximately 10 ug/ml peptides. Across the study, the median time from the second dose to post-vaccine sampling was 72 days (range 14 to 241). SARS-CoV-2 spike-specific CD4+ TCR repertoires were compared before and after mRNA vaccination in COVID-19 convalescent patients and in infection-naive vaccine recipients. A total of 10 COVID-19 convalescent patients and a few SARS-CoV-2-naive healthy vaccine recipients were included in the full study.

Findings and caveats that apply to the study as a whole: The study was limited by a small number of convalescent patients and lacked early post-infection timepoints. Among healthy vaccine recipients, nearly all vaccine-induced clones were SARS-CoV-2 mono-reactive, and just 1 of 255 was cross-reactive with common cold coronaviruses. Clones induced by infection and clones induced by vaccination both contracted markedly at late timepoints after vaccination, which fits with T cell responses waning over time.

After approximately 11 days of culture, CD4+ T cells were isolated with the EasySep CD4+ T cell isolation kit. Each participant received two doses of an mRNA SARS-CoV-2 vaccine, either BNT162b2 or mRNA-1273. Negative nucleocapsid antibody results before and after vaccination confirmed that the healthy vaccine recipients had no prior SARS-CoV-2 infection. Half of the culture medium was replaced with fresh IL-2-containing medium on days 3 and 7. Unless otherwise noted, each peptide stimulation condition was cultured in triplicate wells. PBMC were separated from whole blood using Ficoll-Paque Plus gradient centrifugation and were then either cryopreserved at -140C or used fresh. The QIAamp micro DNA kit was used to extract genomic DNA from the cultured CD4+ T cells.

This clonotype was sampled from a human donor who received a COVID-19 vaccine. The specimen comprised CD4+ T cells from PBMCs cultured without peptide, sampled after COVID-19 vaccination. The chain links TRBV5-1 with TRBJ2-7, with no confidently assigned D gene. The CDR3 is CASSFHEQYF. The nucleotide sequence reads as follows: TGCGCCAGCAGCTTCCACGAGCAGTACTTC.